Below, 21 T cell receptor beta chains from the same sample are listed, as sequenced in a study of technical replicates of blood from a handful of donors. The method was immunoSEQ multiplex PCR; TCRdb's version includes in-frame clones alone and lacks a portion of them. The sample has approximately 90,000 clones; around 96% are singletons. Sequencing was carried out using T cells isolated from PBMCs. Receptors were obtained from a human donor in good health.

This rearrangement joins TRBV2 to TRBJ2-3, with TRBD2 matching over 9 bases. This CDR3 is 15 amino acids long. V dropped 6 bases and J dropped 0; count of bases not matched to a gene: 4. Germline V CDR1 and CDR2: SNHLY, FYNNEI. The CDR3 coding sequence is TGTGCCAGCAGGGAGCTAGCGGGGAGCACAGATACGCAGTATTTT. It specifies CASRELAGSTDTQYF.

J is TRBJ2-2 and V is TRBV4-1, with TRBD2 as a possible D gene (5 bases). CDR1 MGHRA and CDR2 YSYEKL come from the germline V gene. V gave up 3 bases and J gave up 1 base, with 9 bases separating them. The CDR3 sequence is 15 residues long. The CDR3 nucleotides read TGCGCCAGCAGCCATCAACGGGGGAACACCGGGGAGCTGTTTTTT. Translated: CASSHQRGNTGELFF.

This clone appeared a single time. This chain links TRBV28 with TRBJ1-1, with D possibly TRBD1 on 6 matching bases. The CDR3 length is 13 residues. The V gene's germline CDR1 is MDHEN and CDR2 SYDVKM. The V end lost 6 bases, the J end lost 4 bases, and 12 bases lay between the germline ends. DNA of the CDR3: TGTGCCAGCAGATCTGGGGGCTTCACTGAAGCTTTCTTT. Amino acid sequence: CASRSGGFTEAFF.

V usage is TRBV6-5 and J usage is TRBJ1-1; 7 nucleotides align to TRBD1. The CDR3 totals 14 residues. CDR1 and CDR2 (germline): MNHEY, SVGAGI. Trimming took 7 bases from V and 0 from J; bases not matched to a gene: 5. CDR3 protein: CASTTQGVNTEAFF. Here the CDR3 DNA reads TGTGCCAGCACCACCCAGGGGGTGAACACTGAAGCTTTCTTT.

The rearrangement joins TRBV7-9 to TRBJ2-2; tentative D call: TRBD2 (5 bases). The CDR3 totals 15 residues. The germline V gene has CDR1 SEHNR and CDR2 FQNEAQ (reference sequence). Trimming stripped 3 bases from V and 0 bases from J, with 8 bases between. The CDR3 coding sequence is TGTGCCAGCAGCTTGCAGGAGGCGAACACCGGGGAGCTGTTTTTT. It encodes CASSLQEANTGELFF.

The V and J genes are TRBV2 and TRBJ2-2; D not certain. The CDR3 is 13 residues long. V was shortened by 5 bases and J by 5 bases, with 9 bases between the two germline ends. The germline V gene has CDR1 SNHLY and CDR2 FYNNEI. The CDR3 spells CASSPTPTGELFF. The CDR3 nucleotides read TGTGCCAGCAGTCCTACTCCAACCGGGGAGCTGTTTTTT.

The J gene is TRBJ1-1, the V gene TRBV5-1; D possibly corresponds to TRBD1 (5 bases). The germline V gene encodes CDR1 SGHRS and CDR2 YFSETQ. The CDR3 length is 15 residues. V was clipped by 2 bases and J by 3 bases, with 14 bases between them. The DNA of the CDR3 is TGCGCCAGCAGCTTTAACGGGGGATTCTACACTGAAGCTTTCTTT. Its protein product is CASSFNGGFYTEAFF.

The CDR3 nucleotides are TGTGCCAGCAGTTACCGAGATACGCAGTATTTT. Translation gives CASSYRDTQYF. The V call is TRBV6-6, the J call TRBJ2-3, with D uncertain. CDR1 and CDR2 (germline): MNHNY, SVGAGI (reference sequence). V was cut by 2 bases and J by 5 bases, with 2 bases left in between. The length of the CDR3 is 11 residues.

This chain connects TRBV2 to TRBJ2-3; D is perhaps TRBD1 (5 bases). The germline V and J ends were trimmed by 6 bases and 1 base, with 20 bases remaining between them. There are 17 residues in the CDR3. Germline V gene sequence: CDR1 SNHLY, CDR2 FYNNEI. The CDR3 nucleotides are TGTGCCAGCAGGGCTTTCGGCAGGGCTGGGCGCACAGATACGCAGTATTTT. Its translation is CASRAFGRAGRTDTQYF.

The table lists this clone with a count of one. The chain has TRBV28 and TRBJ2-1; 8 bases are shared with TRBD2. The CDR3 totals 13 residues. Per the germline V gene, CDR1 is MDHEN and CDR2 is SYDVKM. V was clipped by 5 bases and J by 9 bases; unmatched bases: 6. The DNA for the CDR3 is TGTGCCAGCAGTATTACGGGGGGGGCTGAGCAGTTCTTC. It translates to CASSITGGAEQFF.

This chain uses TRBV15 with TRBJ1-2, with 7 bases aligning to TRBD1. The trim removed 0 bases at V and 6 bases at J, leaving 10 bases unmatched. There are 16 residues in the CDR3. Germline CDR1 LNHNV, CDR2 YYDKDF (reference sequence). The CDR3 here is CATSRDSPRQGDGYTF. The CDR3 nucleotides read TGTGCCACCAGCAGAGACAGTCCCCGACAGGGAGATGGCTACACCTTC.

This clone was seen only once. The chain has TRBV6-1 and TRBJ2-7; 7 bases agree with TRBD2. The germline V gene encodes CDR1 MNHNS and CDR2 SASEGT. The V segment lost 6 bases and the J segment 0 bases; nucleotides outside the gene matches: 5. The CDR3 is 14 amino acids. The CDR3 DNA reads as TGTGCCAGCAGAGCGGGACTCCCCTCCTACGAGCAGTACTTC. Its protein is CASRAGLPSYEQYF.

This clone was seen a few times. The chain has TRBV6-1 and TRBJ1-1; D is unclear. Germline CDR1 and CDR2: MNHNS and SASEGT. There are 13 residues in the CDR3. Trimming shortened V by 5 bases and J by 1 base, and 8 bases separated the two germline ends. CDR3 nucleotides: TGTGCCAGCAGTTTGCGGGAGAACACTGAAGCTTTCTTT. Amino acids: CASSLRENTEAFF.

The rearrangement links TRBV5-1 to TRBJ2-3; 14 bases fit TRBD2. The trim removed 1 base at V and 7 bases at J, leaving 5 bases unmatched. This CDR3 contains 16 residues. In germline, CDR1 is SGHRS, CDR2 YFSETQ. The CDR3 loop is CASSLTGTSGGHTQYF. CDR3 coding DNA: TGCGCCAGCAGCTTGACCGGGACTAGCGGGGGCCATACGCAGTATTTT. Complete variable domain (other parts from reference TRBV5-1 and TRBJ2-3): KAGVTQTPRYLIKTRGQQVTLSCSPISGHRSVSWYQQTPGQGLQFLFEYFSETQRNKGNFPGRFSGRQFSNSRSEMNVSTLELGDSALYLCASSLTGTSGGHTQYFGPGTRLTVL.

The rearrangement links TRBV5-1 to TRBJ2-2; the match to TRBD1 covers 11 bases. The CDR3 is made up of 15 amino acids. Per germline, CDR1 SGHRS and CDR2 YFSETQ. V was pared by 4 bases and J by 6 bases, with 5 bases of the junction left unmatched. The CDR3: CASSQGTGGAGELFF. The CDR3, as DNA: TGCGCCAGCAGCCAGGGGACAGGGGGAGCCGGGGAGCTGTTTTTT.

V usage is TRBV27 and J usage is TRBJ2-3, with D maybe TRBD2 (6 bases). This CDR3 comprises 15 residues. CDR1 is MNHEY and CDR2 is SMNVEV in the germline V gene (reference sequence). Trimming shortened V by 7 bases and J by 3 bases, and 17 bases separated the two germline ends. CDR3 DNA sequence: TGTGCCAGCACGAGACTAGTTTCGGATACAGATACGCAGTATTTT. It encodes CASTRLVSDTDTQYF.

The chain joins TRBV7-9 to TRBJ2-5, with D hard to call. The V end lost 0 bases, the J end lost 0 bases, and 14 bases lay between the germline ends. The germline V gene has CDR1 SEHNR and CDR2 FQNEAQ (reference sequence). This CDR3 contains 17 residues. In nucleotides, the CDR3 is TGTGCCAGCAGCTTAGCGCGAAGCCAGGCGTACCAAGAGACCCAGTACTTC. As protein: CASSLARSQAYQETQYF.

V is TRBV9 and J is TRBJ2-4; perhaps TRBD1 as D (5 bases). The V end was cut by 4 bases, the J end by 0 bases, with 11 bases between. The CDR3 runs to 15 residues. Germline CDR1 SGDLS, CDR2 YYNGEE. The CDR3 region is CASSPTGVAKNIQYF. The CDR3 coding sequence is TGTGCCAGCAGCCCAACAGGAGTAGCCAAAAACATTCAGTACTTC.

This chain connects TRBV2 to TRBJ2-3; 11 bases align to TRBD2. CDR3 length equals 18 residues. The J segment lost 2 bases and the V segment lost 5 bases, leaving 12 bases of the junction unmatched. Looked up from germline, CDR1 is SNHLY and CDR2 is FYNNEI. The CDR3, as DNA: TGTGCCAGCAGTCTTGAAGTAGCGGGAGGGCCTATCACAGATACGCAGTATTTT. Encoded protein: CASSLEVAGGPITDTQYF. Full variable domain (missing parts from reference TRBV2 and TRBJ2-3): EPEVTQTPSHQVTQMGQEVILRCVPISNHLYFYWYRQILGQKVEFLVSFYNNEISEKSEIFDDQFSVERPDGSNFTLKIRSTKLEDSAMYFCASSLEVAGGPITDTQYFGPGTRLTVL.

The chain couples TRBV5-4 to TRBJ1-1; a weak D match, TRBD1 (6 bases). The germline gives CDR1 SGHNT, CDR2 YYREEE (reference sequence). The V and J ends lost 5 bases and 0 bases respectively, with 11 bases between them. The CDR3 extends over 14 amino acids. This chain's CDR3 is CASRRDMMNTEAFF. The CDR3 coding sequence is TGTGCCAGCAGAAGGGACATGATGAACACTGAAGCTTTCTTT.

A note on this clone: Its ends do not fully match the called genes, so a read error is possible. The chain uses TRBV9 and TRBJ2-1, with 8 positions matching TRBD1. This CDR3 region has 16 residues. Germline CDR1 is SGDLS and CDR2 is YYNGEE. CDR3 sequence: CASSGGDRRFYIEQFF. The CDR3 coding sequence is TGTGCCAGCAGCGGAGGGGACAGGCGATTTTACATTGAGCAGTTCTTC.